These T cell receptor beta chains were read from a single sample in a study of cytomegalovirus exposure and HLA in healthy donors. Libraries were prepared by immunoSEQ multiplex PCR; TCRdb keeps only in-frame clonotypes and omits some of them. The sample includes about 200,000 clones, roughly three quarters of them seen just once. The sequenced sample was PBMCs. Source of these receptors: a man aged 50-59 years in good health and CMV-seronegative. CDR3s include the opening cysteine and the closing phenylalanine or tryptophan. The D gene is left open where the match is weak. Rows give clone size only sometimes, using once, few, many, or a class for an expanded clone.

j_call d_call clone_size v_call cdr3_nt cdr3_aa
TRBJ1-5 NA NA TRBV6-5 TGTGCCAGCGGGGGCCGGGGTAGCAATCAGCCCCAGCATTTT CASGGRGSNQPQHF
TRBJ1-2 NA NA TRBV28 TGTGCCAGCGCCCATGGGGAGTTGTGGGGACTCCCATATGGCTACACCTTC CASAHGELWGLPYGYTF
TRBJ2-1 TRBD2 NA TRBV6-1 TGTGCCAGCATAGCGGGTAGCTCCTACAATGAGCAGTTCTTC CASIAGSSYNEQFF
TRBJ1-1 NA NA TRBV27 TGTGCCAGCAGCCCCCTCGGGATGAGTGAAGCTTTCTTT CASSPLGMSEAFF
TRBJ2-5 TRBD2 NA TRBV6-5 TGTGCCAGCAGGCGGACTAGCCAAGAGACCCAGTACTTC CASRRTSQETQYF
TRBJ1-1 NA NA TRBV28 TGTGCCAGCAGTAGAACAGGGACTGAAGCTTTCTTT CASSRTGTEAFF
TRBJ2-7 TRBD1 NA TRBV27 TGTGCCAGCAGTCCAAAGACAGGGGGCTACGAGCAGTACTTC CASSPKTGGYEQYF
TRBJ2-2 NA NA TRBV30 TGTGCCTGGAGTTTTAGTGTTTCCGGGGAGCTGTTTTTT CAWSFSVSGELFF
TRBJ1-1 NA once TRBV28 TGTGCCAGCAGTGGCATCAGGGGTAGTGACACTGAAGCTTTCTTT CASSGIRGSDTEAFF
TRBJ2-1 TRBD2 NA TRBV7-9 TGTGCCAGCAGCTTAGCCCTAGCGGGATCCATTGAGCAGTTCTTC CASSLALAGSIEQFF
TRBJ2-5 NA NA TRBV5-1 TGCGCCAGCAGCCCGTCAGGGGCAGCGGAGACCCAGTACTTC CASSPSGAAETQYF
TRBJ1-1 NA NA TRBV29-1 TGCAGCGCCCAAATCTCAGGGAACGCTGAAGCTTTCTTT CSAQISGNAEAFF
TRBJ2-2 NA NA TRBV29-1 TGCAGCGTTGGGAGATCCAACACCGGGGAGCTGTTTTTT CSVGRSNTGELFF
TRBJ2-7 TRBD1 NA TRBV28 TGTGCCAGCAGTTTATGGGCGCAGGGGGTAAGGGAGCAGTACTTC CASSLWAQGVREQYF
TRBJ1-2 NA NA TRBV18 TGTGCCAGCTCACGGGGAAAAGGAGGGGATGGCTACACCTTC CASSRGKGGDGYTF
TRBJ1-1 TRBD1 NA TRBV7-9 TGTGCCAGCAGCTACGACAGGGCGCGAAACACTGAAGCTTTCTTT CASSYDRARNTEAFF
TRBJ1-2 TRBD1 NA TRBV2 TGTGCCAGCCAACCGGACAGGCTGTTC CASQPDRLF
TRBJ2-2 TRBD1 NA TRBV29-1 TGCAGCGAGCTAGGGACAGACACCGGGGAGCTGTTTTTT CSELGTDTGELFF
TRBJ2-2 TRBD2 NA TRBV28 TGTGCCAGCAGGGGTAGCGGGATAGTCGCCGGGGAGCTGTTTTTT CASRGSGIVAGELFF
TRBJ2-7 TRBD2 NA TRBV5-6 TGTGCCAGCAGCTTGTCTAGACTAGCGGGAGGGGTCGAGCAGTACTTC CASSLSRLAGGVEQYF
TRBJ1-2 NA NA TRBV27 TGTGCCAGCAGTTTTTCAGGGGACTATGGCTACACCTTC CASSFSGDYGYTF
TRBJ2-3 TRBD1 NA TRBV5-1 TGCGCCAGCAGTTCCCCGGACAGGGGCACAGATACGCAGTATTTT CASSSPDRGTDTQYF